This T cell receptor (beta chain) derives from a study of shared clonotypes between healthy human individuals (TCRdb year 2020). Study-level background: The cohort included three men and a couple of women between 18 and 49 years of age. For each donor, CD4 naive and CD4 memory were each given three plates, CD8 naive was given two plates, and CD8 memory was given one plate. The study deeply sequenced blood TCR repertoires of about 5 healthy adults to estimate repertoire size and the extent of clonotype sharing between individuals. Libraries were prepared and TCR repertoires were sequenced by different laboratories using diverse techniques, in order to increase sequencing depth and limit assay-specific biases. Each donor's leukapheresis produced roughly between roughly 0.85 and 10 billion PBMCs. Study-wide findings and limitations: Sampling was restricted to blood, and TCR repertoires in tissues likely differ from the TCR repertoires found in blood. Because the study included a small number of donors, the genetic and exposure-history diversity represented was limited. Sharing across a handful of donors was observed for about 5% of naive CD4, 3% to 4% of naive CD8, 2% to 2.5% of memory CD4, and about 0.39% of memory CD8 clonotypes. Pairwise subsampling led to the expectation that sequencing depth would affect the degree of clonotype sharing among donors. Rarefaction of sorted-subset datasets indicated incomplete sequencing despite the large sequencing depth. Compared with non-shared clonotypes, clonotypes shared by all four sorted-subset donors had higher generation probabilities. Naive subsets generally had larger estimated clonotype richness than memory subsets.

TCR CDR3 regions were amplified from genomic DNA by multiplex PCR using the deep immunoSEQ assay. For each cell subset, the extracted genomic DNA was distributed evenly across all wells of several immunoSEQ 96-well plates, and each plate served as one replicate. For sorted subsets, each replicate PCR was loaded with 200 ng genomic DNA, equivalent to approximately 27,000 T cell genomes. The purified libraries were quantified using a Qubit 3.0 fluorometer, sized with a Bioanalyzer 2100, and then quantified again using the KAPA Library Quantification kit. A separate single-read 150-cycle Illumina NextSeq 550 flow cell was used to sequence each immunoSEQ 96-well plate. On the authors' methods: The immunoSEQ output contained only junctional sequences without quality scores, so filtering could not match that applied to full-length reads. To assign V/J genes and CDR3, sequences were annotated using PyIR, a Python wrapper for IgBLAST v1.9, with IMGT germline references. Any read was removed if the V/J assignment was weak (E-value above 1e-6), the CDR3 was missing, or the read contained stop codons, out-of-frame junctions, or ambiguous translated residues. V3J clonotypes were defined as sequences sharing an identical inferred V gene, J gene, and CDR3 amino acid sequence. The percentage overlap between two repertoires was calculated by dividing the number of shared unique clonotypes by the size of the smaller repertoire. Richness of each repertoire was evaluated using RTK rarefaction, the Chao1 estimator, and Recon v2.1 estimates of unobserved clonotypes. Generation probabilities were computed with OLGA for all TCRbeta clonotypes obtained by the gDNA method from several donors. TCRdb mirrors the immuneACCESS table, restricted to in-frame sequences. Some clones are absent from its copies; in checked studies, under half trace to an unresolved V gene, and the reason for the others is unknown. V and J calls and clone size are copied from that table; D and trimming were computed from the DNA. Present in this sample are about 580,000 clones, roughly 98% of which were seen just once. The ten largest clones represent 0.3% of the sample.

With regard to this clone: The antigen this receptor binds is unknown. The record has no base qualities; no much larger clone is one base away.

CD8 naive samples were CD45RO-negative cells positively selected for CCR7, giving a CD45RA+CCR7+ population that excluded TemRA cells. The donors were healthy, HIV-negative adults who had no recently reported acute infections or vaccinations. Every donor was a Caucasian adult living in Nashville, Tennessee, USA. Blood was obtained by leukapheresis, after which PBMCs were separated by Ficoll-Histopaque density gradient centrifugation and cryopreserved in liquid nitrogen vapor phase. Analytical flow cytometry was used to check the purity and quantity of each magnetically sorted T cell population. Genomic DNA was isolated from every sorted fraction and measured by UV absorbance on a Nanodrop 2000c. CDR1 and CDR2 (SQVTM, ANQGSEA) derive from the germline V gene. V was cut back by 0 bases and J by 3 bases, leaving a gap of 9 bases between them. The CDR3 holds 13 amino acids from the cysteine to the phenylalanine. This entry keeps only the CDR3 DNA: 39 bases, framed from base 1.

This chain is built from TRBV29-1 and TRBJ2-7; too little of a D gene remains to name it. The specimen was naive CD8+ T cells sorted from blood. Taken with the paper, the label for cell subset or site translates to: CD45RA+CCR7+. This TCR was recovered from a man aged 25 to 40 in good health. The DNA sequence follows: TGCAGCGTTGAAGATAATACGGGCTACGAGCAGTACTTC. It specifies CSVEDNTGYEQYF.